The 12 T cell receptor beta chains below come from one sample, sequenced in a study of blood T cell repertoires in COVID-19. TCRdb's copy holds only in-frame clones and misses some; the assay was immunoSEQ multiplex PCR. The table lists about 75,000 clones, roughly 90% of them singletons, with over 2.5% in the top ten. Sequencing was carried out using peripheral blood. These receptors were obtained from a human donor in a cohort sampled during active COVID-19.

The chain uses TRBV3-1 (or the pseudogene TRBV3-2) and TRBJ2-7, with TRBD1 matching 7 bases. The junction had 1 base not matched to a gene; V was cut back by 4 bases and J by 1 base. Germline loops: CDR1 LGHDT, CDR2 YNNKEL (reference sequence). The CDR3 consists of 13 residues. The CDR3 loop is CASSRQGSYEQYF. The CDR3 DNA follows: TGTGCCAGCAGCCGACAGGGATCCTACGAGCAGTACTTC.

This clone was seen only a few times. Other DNA sequences from this sample encode an identical CDR3 as well. This chain connects TRBV27 to TRBJ2-1; D is ambiguous. Germline CDR1 and CDR2: MNHEY and SMNVEV (reference sequence). The CDR3 runs 13 residues. V dropped 6 bases and J dropped 6 bases, with 12 bases sitting between them. Here the CDR3 reads CASSLRLGNEQFF. The CDR3 coding sequence is TGTGCCAGCAGCCTCAGACTCGGCAATGAGCAGTTCTTC.

V gene TRBV6-4 combines with J gene TRBJ1-5; D unclear. There are 17 residues in the CDR3. V was clipped by 3 bases and J by 6 bases, with 21 bases between them. CDR1 and CDR2 (germline): MRHNA, SNTAGT. This CDR3 is CASSDGRPRGLSQPQHF. The DNA for the CDR3 is TGTGCCAGCAGTGATGGCAGGCCACGAGGGTTGAGTCAGCCCCAGCATTTT.

V gene TRBV4-1 combines with J gene TRBJ2-3; D ambiguous. This CDR3 has 14 amino acids. Trimming removed 0 bases at V and 2 bases at J, with 6 bases between. Germline CDR1 reads MGHRA; CDR2 reads YSYEKL. The CDR3 sequence is CASSQDRNTDTQYF. CDR3 DNA: TGCGCCAGCAGCCAAGACAGAAACACAGATACGCAGTATTTT.

V and J are TRBV6-6 and TRBJ2-7; D possibly corresponds to TRBD1 (6 bases). The germline V gene encodes CDR1 MNHNY and CDR2 SVGAGI (reference sequence). V was trimmed by 7 bases and J by 4 bases, leaving 17 bases between them. The CDR3 is 14 residues long. CDR3 nucleotides: TGTGCCAGCATGTCGACAGGATATTCTTACGAGCAGTACTTC. It is translated as CASMSTGYSYEQYF.

This rearrangement joins TRBV4-1 to TRBJ1-4; D unresolved. With 0 bases removed from V and 0 bases from J, the gap between germline ends came to 17 bases. The CDR3 is made up of 19 amino acids. CDR1 and CDR2 from the germline V gene are MGHRA and YSYEKL. As DNA, the CDR3 is TGCGCCAGCAGCCAAGAGTATTGGGCAGTATCTGCAACTAATGAAAAACTGTTTTTT. It translates to CASSQEYWAVSATNEKLFF.

This sequence joins TRBV7-9 and TRBJ1-6; tentative D call: TRBD1 (5 bases). This CDR3 region has 18 residues. Germline V gene lookup returns CDR1 SEHNR and CDR2 FQNEAQ (reference sequence). The V gene lost 2 bases and the J gene lost 0 bases, with 14 bases spanning the gap. The CDR3 DNA follows: TGTGCCAGCAGCTTATACTATCAGGGAAGCTCCTATAATTCACCCCTCCACTTT. Protein product: CASSLYYQGSSYNSPLHF.

This clone was counted a single time. The chain links TRBV11-3 to TRBJ2-1, with D tentatively TRBD2 (6 bases). Trimming took 4 bases from V and 7 from J, leaving 14 bases between them. CDR1 is SGHNT, CDR2 YENEEA, per germline. This CDR3 comprises 14 residues. The CDR3 region is CASSSPVAGNEQFF. CDR3 sequence (DNA): TGTGCCAGCAGCTCCCCCGTGGCGGGAAATGAGCAGTTCTTC.

The chain recombines TRBV11-2 with TRBJ1-6; D call uncertain. Per germline, CDR1 SGHAT and CDR2 FQNNGV. This CDR3 is 15 amino acids long. The ends were cut back, 0 bases at V and 11 bases at J, with 14 bases in the middle. CDR3 DNA sequence: TGTGCCAGCAGCTTAGACGGGAGGGCCACGACACCCCTCCACTTT. Amino acid sequence: CASSLDGRATTPLHF. Full variable domain (rest looked up from reference TRBV11-2 and TRBJ1-6): EAGVAQSPRYKIIEKRQSVAFWCNPISGHATLYWYQQILGQGPKLLIQFQNNGVVDDSQLPKDRFSAERLKGVDSTLKIQPAKLEDSAVYLCASSLDGRATTPLHFGNGTRLTVT.

This chain links TRBV19 with TRBJ2-7; the D gene is possibly TRBD2 (6 bases). The CDR3 is 14 residues long. Trimming left V 5 bases short and J 4 bases short, with 15 bases between. From germline, CDR1 is LNHDA and CDR2 SQIVND (reference sequence). The DNA for the CDR3 is TGTGCCAGTAGTCCCAGCGGCGGGGTATACGAGCAGTACTTC. Protein: CASSPSGGVYEQYF.

This clone was picked up one time. The chain carries TRBV15 and TRBJ2-7; 7 bases map to TRBD2. The CDR3 runs 12 residues. The germline V gene has CDR1 LNHNV and CDR2 YYDKDF (reference sequence). The junction had 3 bases not matched to a gene; V was cut back by 5 bases and J by 5 bases. CDR3 loop: CATSDRGDEQYF. The CDR3 region has the DNA TGTGCCACCAGCGACCGGGGGGACGAGCAGTACTTC.

The chain couples TRBV3-1 (or the pseudogene TRBV3-2) to TRBJ2-1; D gene uncertain. Germline values: CDR1 LGHDT, CDR2 YNNKEL (reference sequence). The CDR3 extends over 14 amino acids. V gave up 1 base and J gave up 3 bases, with 7 bases separating them. The CDR3 sequence is CASSQGAIYNEQFF. CDR3 bases: TGTGCCAGCAGCCAAGGTGCTATCTACAATGAGCAGTTCTTC.